This record covers a single T cell receptor (beta chain). The sample comes from a study of blood T cell repertoires in COVID-19. Sequencing used immunoSEQ multiplex PCR; TCRdb keeps in-frame clones, though not all of them. The sample lists 250,000 to 300,000 clones, 85% to 90% occurring once. The clonotype comes from a woman aged 50 to 65 who had been exposed to COVID-19. The specimen was PBMCs or T cells enriched from blood (not recorded which).

The CDR3 sequence: CASSQGQGGIYEQYF. CDR3 nucleotide sequence: TGTGCCAGCAGCCAAGGACAGGGGGGAATCTACGAGCAGTACTTC. The chain uses TRBV3-1 (or the pseudogene TRBV3-2) and TRBJ2-7; 9 bases align to TRBD1. Germline V gene data show CDR1 as LGHDT and CDR2 as YNNKEL (reference sequence). Losses at the gene ends were 1 base for V and 3 bases for J; bases not matched to a gene: 4. The CDR3 extends over 15 amino acids.